These T cell receptor beta chains were read from a single sample in a study of OX40 agonist ivuxolimab in advanced cancers. This table comes from immunoSEQ multiplex PCR, and its TCRdb copy is limited to in-frame clones, with some not included. Among about 27,000 clones listed, 70% to 85% were seen once. Sequenced here: CD4+ or CD8+ T cells sorted from blood, sampled in a trial of the OX40 agonist ivuxolimab. The receptors shown here come from an adult with an advanced solid tumor such as melanoma, head and neck, liver or kidney cancer. CDR3s include the opening cysteine and the closing phenylalanine or tryptophan. Each record gives: D gene, clone size, V gene, J gene, CDR3 DNA, CDR3 protein. A D gene is named only where the DNA matches it firmly. The size field is filled for only some rows; it gives once, few, many or a size class.

TRBD1	.	TRBV29-1	TRBJ2-7	TGCAGCGTTGAGGTAGGGGGCTTCAAAGAGCAGTACTTC	CSVEVGGFKEQYF
TRBD1	.	TRBV6-5	TRBJ2-5	TGTGCCAGCAGTTTAACAGGGGGTCAGGAGACCCAGTACTTC	CASSLTGGQETQYF
.	.	TRBV5-6	TRBJ2-3	TGTGCCAGCAACCCTCTCATCAGGGAGGATACGCAGTATTTT	CASNPLIREDTQYF
TRBD1	.	TRBV29-1	TRBJ1-1	TGCAGCGTTGCGGAGACAGGGGTTGCTCCTGAAGCTTTCTTT	CSVAETGVAPEAFF
TRBD1	.	TRBV7-9	TRBJ1-2	TGTGCCACCACCGGGACAGGCCATAACTATGGCTACACCTTC	CATTGTGHNYGYTF
.	few	TRBV6-1	TRBJ2-1	TGTGCCAGCAGTGCCCTGAGACTCCCTCACAATGAGCAGTTCTTC	CASSALRLPHNEQFF
.	.	TRBV7-9	TRBJ2-7	TGTGCCAGCAGCCCCTGGGACCAAACCTACGAGCAGTACTTC	CASSPWDQTYEQYF
TRBD1	.	TRBV11-2	TRBJ2-1	TGTGCCAGCAGCTTAGCAGGTAGTGCAGGGGGCTCCCCTTACAATGAGCAGTTCTTC	CASSLAGSAGGSPYNEQFF
.	few	TRBV11-2	TRBJ2-7	TGTGCCAGCAACATAGAGTATGGTTGGGCCTACGAGCAGTACTTC	CASNIEYGWAYEQYF
.	.	TRBV15	TRBJ2-5	TGTGCCACCAGCAGCCCCAGGGGGGACGCTCAAGAGACCCAGTACTTC	CATSSPRGDAQETQYF
TRBD1	.	TRBV9	TRBJ1-6	TGTGCCAGCAGCGATGGGACAGGGTCAACGGATTCACCCCTCCACTTT	CASSDGTGSTDSPLHF
.	.	TRBV7-8	TRBJ2-1	TGTGCCAGCAGCTTAGATGTTTCCTACAATGAGCAGTTCTTC	CASSLDVSYNEQFF
.	medium-sized	TRBV5-4	TRBJ1-2	TGTGCCAGCAGCTTGGAATCCCATATCGTAGACTATGGCTACACCTTC	CASSLESHIVDYGYTF
.	.	TRBV7-9	TRBJ2-7	TGTGCCAGCACCTTAGACAATTACGAGCAGTACTTC	CASTLDNYEQYF
.	.	TRBV9	TRBJ1-2	TGTGCCAGCAGCGTAGATACCGCAGCGAACTATGGCTACACCTTC	CASSVDTAANYGYTF
.	.	TRBV6-6	TRBJ2-4	TGTGCCAGCAGTTACGGAACAGGGAAAGAATCTCAGTACTTC	CASSYGTGKESQYF
TRBD1	.	TRBV19	TRBJ1-1	TGTGCCAGTAGGACAGGGGGCACTGAAGCTTTCTTT	CASRTGGTEAFF
.	.	TRBV11-2	TRBJ2-3	TGTGCCAGCAGCCGCGGGGTCGACGGCACAGATACGCAGTATTTT	CASSRGVDGTDTQYF
TRBD1	medium-sized	TRBV6-1	TRBJ1-5	TGTGCCAGCAGTTCTTACAGGGGGAGCAATCAGCCCCAGCATTTT	CASSSYRGSNQPQHF
.	.	TRBV25-1	TRBJ1-5	TGTGCCAGCAGTGAATTGGGTACGGGGCAGCCCCAGCATTTT	CASSELGTGQPQHF
.	.	TRBV6-5	TRBJ1-2	TGTGCCAGCAGTGAAGCCACCCATGGCTACACCTTC	CASSEATHGYTF
TRBD1	.	TRBV7-6	TRBJ2-7	TGTGCCAGCAGCTTAATCCCGGACAGGATCGACGAGCAGTACTTC	CASSLIPDRIDEQYF
.	.	TRBV7-9	TRBJ2-2	TGTGCCAGCAGCCCCGTTGCAAGCGCCGGGGAGCTGTTTTTT	CASSPVASAGELFF
.	once	TRBV4-1	TRBJ1-1	TGCGCCAGCAGCCAAGATGGGCCCCCAAGTGACACTGAAGCTTTCTTT	CASSQDGPPSDTEAFF
.	.	TRBV9	TRBJ2-3	TGTGCCAGCAGCGTAGTGCAGGGACCTAGCACAGATACGCAGTATTTT	CASSVVQGPSTDTQYF
TRBD1	.	TRBV5-3	TRBJ1-2	TGTGCCAGCAGAATACAGGGGCACTATGGCTACACCTTC	CASRIQGHYGYTF
.	.	TRBV28	TRBJ2-7	TGTGCCAGCAGAACTTCCGGGACCTTGCAGTACTTC	CASRTSGTLQYF
.	once	TRBV5-6	TRBJ2-5	TGTGCCAGCAGCTTAATACACCAGCAAGAGACCCAGTACTTC	CASSLIHQQETQYF
TRBD2	.	TRBV28	TRBJ2-3	TGTGCCAGCAGTTTAACGGGAGGGAGCACAGATACGCAGTATTTT	CASSLTGGSTDTQYF
TRBD2	few	TRBV11-2	TRBJ2-7	TGTGCCAGCAGCGCAAAACGGACTAGCGGAACCTACGAGCAGTACTTC	CASSAKRTSGTYEQYF
.	.	TRBV5-6	TRBJ1-2	TGTGCCAGCAGCCTGGACCCTTACGGCTACACCTTC	CASSLDPYGYTF
.	.	TRBV6-1	TRBJ2-7	TGTGCCAGCAGTTACCACTACGAGCAGTACTTC	CASSYHYEQYF
TRBD1	once	TRBV7-9	TRBJ1-4	TGTGCCAGCAGCTTAGCCCGGACAGGGCTCTCGCGTGAAAAACTGTTTTTT	CASSLARTGLSREKLFF
.	.	TRBV30	TRBJ2-3	TGTGCCTGGAGTGTACCAGGGCGGCTAGGGACAGATACGCAGTATTTT	CAWSVPGRLGTDTQYF
TRBD1	.	TRBV10-1	TRBJ2-7	TGCGCCAGCAGGGGGAGACAGGGGGCCTACGAGCAGTACTTC	CASRGRQGAYEQYF
TRBD1	.	TRBV7-3	TRBJ2-2	TGTGCCAGCAGCCCCCGCACAGGGGGATCCGGGGAGCTGTTTTTT	CASSPRTGGSGELFF
.	.	TRBV7-9	TRBJ2-7	TGTGCCAGTAAAAAGGGGGGCTACGAGCAGTACTTC	CASKKGGYEQYF
TRBD2	.	TRBV2	TRBJ2-1	TGTGCCAGCAGACAAAGCGGGGGGGCATATGAGCAGTTCTTC	CASRQSGGAYEQFF
.	.	TRBV4-2	TRBJ2-7	TGTGCCAGCGGCCAAGATGTTAGCGGTCTAACCCTTAGCTCCTACGAGCAGTACTTC	CASGQDVSGLTLSSYEQYF
.	.	TRBV2	TRBJ2-1	TGTGCCAGCAGTGTGGTCTACAATGAGCAGTTCTTC	CASSVVYNEQFF
.	few	TRBV28	TRBJ1-1	TGTGCCAGCAGTTTGACTAAACGGGGAAACACTGAAGCTTTCTTT	CASSLTKRGNTEAFF
.	.	TRBV4-1	TRBJ2-3	TGCGCCAGCAGCCAAGAGGACGGGACAGATACGCAGTATTTT	CASSQEDGTDTQYF
.	.	TRBV5-6	TRBJ1-2	TGTGCCAGCAGCTTGTCCCAGGGCTGGGATGGCTACACCTTC	CASSLSQGWDGYTF
.	.	TRBV6-5	TRBJ2-5	TGTGCCAGCAGAGATAGACAGACGTACCAAGAGACCCAGTACTTC	CASRDRQTYQETQYF
.	few	TRBV4-1	TRBJ1-2	TGCGCCAGCAGCCACCTCGGGAGGGGGAGCATAGACTATGGCTACACCTTC	CASSHLGRGSIDYGYTF
.	once	TRBV9	TRBJ2-2	TGTGCCAGCAGTGCGCCTCTGGAATCAGGCGACACCGGGGAGCTGTTTTTT	CASSAPLESGDTGELFF
.	.	TRBV7-9	TRBJ2-7	TGTGCCACCGAGGTTGTGCGGGTGGCTTCCTACGAGCAGTACTTC	CATEVVRVASYEQYF
.	.	TRBV28	TRBJ2-4	TGTGCCAGCAGTTTGAGCCAGGGGGGCTGGAACATTCAGTACTTC	CASSLSQGGWNIQYF
.	.	TRBV13	TRBJ1-4	TGTGCCAGCAGCTTTGGTTCAGGGGAGGATGAAAAACTGTTTTTT	CASSFGSGEDEKLFF